The source of this T cell receptor (beta chain) is a study of blood T cells in healthy people across ages. The V and J ends lost 8 bases and 1 base respectively, with 17 bases between them. The CDR3 contains 15 residues. CDR1 is SEHNR, CDR2 FQNEAQ, per germline (reference sequence). Together with a sample-barcoded 5' primer, a J-beta primer mix was included in a second PCR lasting roughly 6 to 12 cycles. TCRdb itself ran the 5' RACE reads through MiXCR, one entry per CDR3 protein. The sample yields about 930,000 distinct CDR3 sequences, almost 30% seen once. These data are also associated with another study on T cells of mothers and their children. As that report states: Overlap in related mother-child pairs always slightly exceeded unrelated pairs, never significantly.

The receptor's source is a middle-aged woman in good health. The sequenced sample was blood. The chain has TRBV7-9 and TRBJ1-2; unclear D gene. The DNA for the CDR3 is TGTGCCAGCTTAGCACTAGGGATCAATAACTATGGCTACACCTTC. Translating it yields CASLALGINNYGYTF.